These T cell receptor beta chains were read from a single sample in a study of blood T cell repertoires in COVID-19. Only in-frame clones appear in the TCRdb table, and some are missing; sequencing was by immunoSEQ multiplex PCR. Of fewer than 65,000 clones listed, approximately 86% are singletons. What was sequenced was peripheral blood. The receptors come from a man in his sixties with acute or convalescent COVID-19. CDR3s include the opening cysteine and the closing phenylalanine or tryptophan. The D gene is left open where the match is weak. Expanded clones get a size class; other rows say once, few or many, or leave the size out.

size	D	V	J	CDR3	DNA
NA	NA	TRBV7-6	TRBJ1-5	CASSLGGSKHQPQHF	TGTGCCAGCAGCTTAGGCGGCAGTAAACATCAGCCCCAGCATTTT
NA	NA	TRBV24-1	TRBJ1-2	CATSDLHADYGYTF	TGTGCCACCAGTGATTTGCACGCGGACTATGGCTACACCTTC
NA	TRBD2	TRBV7-3	TRBJ2-5	CASSLTSGGQETQYF	TGTGCCAGCAGCTTGACTAGCGGGGGGCAAGAGACCCAGTACTTC
once	NA	TRBV28	TRBJ1-5	CASSFFGGNQPQHF	TGTGCCAGCAGTTTTTTTGGGGGGAATCAGCCCCAGCATTTT
once	NA	TRBV25-1	TRBJ2-1	CASSEPLVLVKPEQFF	TGTGCCAGCAGTGAACCGCTAGTTTTAGTAAAACCTGAGCAGTTCTTC
NA	TRBD2	TRBV6-6	TRBJ2-1	CASSYGSGVNNEQFF	TGTGCCAGCAGTTACGGTAGCGGGGTTAACAATGAGCAGTTCTTC
NA	NA	TRBV15	TRBJ2-2	CATRPGDHYTGELFF	TGTGCCACCAGACCGGGAGATCACTACACCGGGGAGCTGTTTTTT
NA	NA	TRBV7-7	TRBJ1-6	CASSVGQDNSPLHF	TGTGCTAGCAGCGTAGGGCAGGATAATTCACCCCTCCACTTT
NA	TRBD2	TRBV5-1	TRBJ2-1	CASSISGTSVYEQFF	TGCGCCAGCAGCATTTCCGGGACTAGCGTATATGAGCAGTTCTTC
NA	NA	TRBV3-1/TRBV3-2	TRBJ2-2	CASSQRRGTQLNTGELFF	TGTGCCAGCAGCCAGCGACGCGGGACTCAACTCAACACCGGGGAGCTGTTTTTT
NA	TRBD2	TRBV5-1	TRBJ2-3	CASSGGLPGLAERGDTQYF	TGCGCCAGCAGCGGGGGTTTGCCGGGACTAGCGGAGCGGGGCGATACGCAGTATTTT
NA	NA	TRBV19	TRBJ1-5	CASSKEGRLGQPQHF	TGTGCCAGTAGTAAGGAGGGAAGGTTGGGTCAGCCCCAGCATTTT
NA	NA	TRBV5-1	TRBJ2-7	CASSLTTSRTGSYEQYF	TGCGCCAGCAGCTTGACAACCTCCCGTACAGGCTCCTACGAGCAGTACTTC
NA	NA	TRBV6-5	TRBJ2-1	CASSYLGPGKQFF	TGTGCCAGCAGTTACTTGGGCCCCGGGAAGCAGTTCTTC
NA	NA	TRBV5-8	TRBJ1-5	CASSFSRINQPQHF	TGTGCCAGCAGCTTTAGTAGAATTAATCAGCCCCAGCATTTT
NA	NA	TRBV9	TRBJ1-1	CASSPLPQGTEAFF	TGTGCCAGCAGCCCCCTACCCCAGGGCACTGAAGCTTTCTTT
NA	NA	TRBV6-5	TRBJ1-1	CASSYSLTGDTEAFF	TGTGCCAGCAGTTACTCGCTGACAGGCGACACTGAAGCTTTCTTT
NA	NA	TRBV29-1	TRBJ1-2	CSVSWASNYGYTF	TGCAGCGTTTCTTGGGCCTCTAACTATGGCTACACCTTC
NA	TRBD2	TRBV11-2	TRBJ2-2	CASSFLAGAPTGELFF	TGTGCCAGCAGCTTCTTAGCGGGGGCTCCCACCGGGGAGCTGTTTTTT
once	NA	TRBV11-2	TRBJ2-1	CASSHLRSSYNEQFF	TGTGCCAGCAGCCACCTCCGGAGCTCCTACAATGAGCAGTTCTTC
NA	NA	TRBV10-1	TRBJ2-5	CASSESRARGETQYF	TGCGCCAGCAGTGAGTCGCGGGCCCGGGGAGAGACCCAGTACTTC
NA	NA	TRBV7-9	TRBJ2-1	CASSLRAVYNEQFF	TGTGCCAGCAGCTTACGCGCGGTCTACAATGAGCAGTTCTTC
NA	NA	TRBV29-1	TRBJ2-2	CSSQTGGELFF	TGCAGCTCACAGACAGGCGGGGAGCTGTTTTTT
once	TRBD2	TRBV24-1	TRBJ2-5	CATSRGGLAGVGETQYF	TGTGCCACCTCCAGGGGCGGACTAGCGGGAGTGGGAGAGACCCAGTACTTC
NA	TRBD2	TRBV11-2	TRBJ2-5	CASSLGGGGSGETQYF	TGTGCCAGCAGCTTAGGCGGGGGTGGCAGCGGGGAGACCCAGTACTTC
NA	TRBD1	TRBV24-1	TRBJ2-1	CATSDLPDRWGNNEQFF	TGTGCCACCAGTGATTTGCCGGACAGGTGGGGCAACAATGAGCAGTTCTTC
NA	NA	TRBV6-8	TRBJ1-1	CASKSAQENTEAFF	TGTGCCAGCAAGTCGGCCCAGGAGAACACTGAAGCTTTCTTT
NA	NA	TRBV4-1	TRBJ1-2	CASSLRTAYGYTF	TGCGCCAGCAGCCTTCGGACAGCCTATGGCTACACCTTC
NA	NA	TRBV9	TRBJ1-6	CASSVDGTYNSPLHF	TGTGCCAGCAGCGTAGATGGCACCTATAATTCACCCCTCCACTTT
NA	TRBD2	TRBV12-3/TRBV12-4	TRBJ2-7	CASGEGTSYEQYF	TGTGCCAGCGGGGAGGGCACTTCCTACGAGCAGTACTTC
NA	TRBD2	TRBV4-1	TRBJ2-2	CASSPGTSPTGELFF	TGCGCCAGCAGCCCCGGGACTAGCCCCACCGGGGAGCTGTTTTTT
NA	NA	TRBV9	TRBJ1-5	CASSVAVQGTQHF	TGTGCCAGCAGCGTAGCTGTACAGGGAACCCAGCATTTT
NA	TRBD2	TRBV7-9	TRBJ2-7	CASSSARTRSSYEQYF	TGTGCCAGCAGCTCCGCCAGGACTAGAAGCTCCTACGAGCAGTACTTC
NA	TRBD1	TRBV5-1	TRBJ2-7	CASSFDAGGSSYEQYF	TGCGCCAGCAGCTTCGATGCAGGGGGCTCTTCCTACGAGCAGTACTTC
NA	TRBD2	TRBV7-9	TRBJ2-1	CASSFSGDYNEQFF	TGTGCCAGCAGCTTTAGCGGGGACTACAATGAGCAGTTCTTC
NA	TRBD2	TRBV5-1	TRBJ2-2	CASSFSGVNTGELFF	TGCGCCAGCAGCTTTAGCGGGGTAAACACCGGGGAGCTGTTTTTT
medium-sized	NA	TRBV7-7	TRBJ2-5	CASSLGRLVGQETQYF	TGTGCTAGCAGCTTGGGGCGGCTCGTCGGACAAGAGACCCAGTACTTC
NA	NA	TRBV11-2	TRBJ2-1	CASSLGLARYNEQFF	TGTGCCAGCAGCTTAGGGCTAGCGAGGTACAATGAGCAGTTCTTC
NA	NA	TRBV28	TRBJ1-5	CASAGDSNQPQHF	TGTGCCTCCGCCGGGGATAGCAATCAGCCCCAGCATTTT
NA	NA	TRBV5-1	TRBJ2-2	CASSFRRMETGELFF	TGCGCCAGCAGCTTTAGGAGGATGGAGACCGGGGAGCTGTTTTTT
NA	TRBD1	TRBV9	TRBJ1-5	CASSVSQGDQPQHF	TGTGCCAGCAGCGTAAGCCAGGGGGATCAGCCCCAGCATTTT
NA	NA	TRBV29-1	TRBJ1-1	CSVDRHSAEAFF	TGCAGCGTTGACCGCCATTCAGCTGAAGCTTTCTTT
NA	NA	TRBV15	TRBJ1-1	CATMSTLARNTEAFF	TGTGCCACCATGTCGACTCTTGCACGGAACACTGAAGCTTTCTTT
NA	NA	TRBV7-9	TRBJ2-1	CASTYPGQGLSEQFF	TGTGCCAGCACCTATCCCGGGCAGGGGCTGAGTGAGCAGTTCTTC
NA	TRBD2	TRBV5-1	TRBJ2-1	CASASGTSVDEQFF	TGCGCCAGCGCATCCGGGACTAGCGTCGATGAGCAGTTCTTC
NA	TRBD1	TRBV5-6	TRBJ1-5	CASSLGFGTGGEPQHF	TGTGCCAGCAGCTTGGGGTTTGGGACAGGGGGTGAGCCCCAGCATTTT
NA	TRBD1	TRBV4-3	TRBJ1-2	CASSQDHRGVGYTF	TGCGCCAGCAGCCAAGATCACAGGGGGGTTGGCTACACCTTC
NA	NA	TRBV29-1	TRBJ2-3	CSSQIPSTDTQYF	TGCAGTTCCCAGATTCCTAGCACAGATACGCAGTATTTT
NA	NA	TRBV6-8	TRBJ1-3	CASSYSGRPLENTIYF	TGTGCCAGCAGTTACTCTGGGAGGCCCCTAGAAAACACCATATATTTT